This TCR beta chain was recorded in a study of T cells in Graves' hyperthyroidism and ophthalmopathy. The CDR3 is 16 amino acids. V was pared by 0 bases and J by 3 bases, with 4 bases of the junction left unmatched. Germline CDR1 and CDR2: SGDLS and YYNGEE. There were TCR beta CDR3 regions amplified from RNA transcripts. First-round RT-PCR of the TCR CDR3 relied on the HTBI primer set. MiXCR, applied by TCRdb to the multiplex PCR reads, yields one record per CDR3 protein. The sample lists around 250,000 distinct CDR3 sequences; 13% to 15% were seen once. The TCR was taken from a woman aged 40 to 50 with Graves' hyperthyroidism that later progressed to Graves' ophthalmopathy. The V call is TRBV9, the J call TRBJ2-2; 8 nucleotides align to TRBD1. Sequenced material: blood. The CDR3 is CASSVEVTGDTGELFF. The CDR3 DNA sequence: TGTGCCAGCAGCGTAGAAGTGACAGGGGACACCGGGGAGCTGTTTTTT.